The clone carrying this T cell receptor beta chain appeared a single time. The data derive from a study of shared clonotypes between healthy human individuals. Into CD45RA+ naive and CD45RA-negative memory subsets, the CD4+ cells were split. Profiling relied on immunoSEQ multiplex PCR, and the TCRdb table lists in-frame clones only, not all of them. This table holds hundreds of thousands of clones, approximately 75% found once. CDR3 size: 16 residues. V lost 3 bases, J lost 5 bases, and 16 bases lay in between. The germline gives CDR1 MGHRA, CDR2 YSYEKL. The chain combines TRBV4-1 with TRBJ1-4; maybe TRBD1 (6 bases). This sequence originates from a woman in her thirties in good health. The sample taken for sequencing was memory CD4+ T cells sorted from blood. Subset noted: CD45RA-negative fraction. The CDR3 is CASSHPRQALNEKLFF. CDR3 DNA sequence: TGCGCCAGCAGCCACCCTAGACAGGCGCTCAATGAAAAACTGTTTTTT.